The clone carrying this T cell receptor (beta chain) has a single count. The antigen remains unidentified. Per the germline V gene, CDR1 is GTSNPN and CDR2 is SVGIG (reference sequence). J was trimmed by 3 bases and V by 3 bases; bases with no gene match: 0. The CDR3 is made up of 13 amino acids. Here immunoSEQ multiplex PCR was the method, and the copy in TCRdb shows in-frame clones only, minus some. The sample consists of about 80,000 clones, roughly 89% of them appearing once. This sample was taken from a study of OX40 agonist ivuxolimab in advanced cancers. About the study: Mean age approximately 59 years, range 23 to 79; around 80% male.

Study-wide findings and caveats: No antigen was identified for the clonally expanded peripheral T cells.

The starting material was CD4+ or CD8+ T cells sorted from blood, obtained in a trial of the OX40 agonist ivuxolimab. The TCR was taken from an adult with an advanced solid tumor such as melanoma, head and neck, liver or kidney cancer. This sequence joins TRBV30 and TRBJ2-1, with TRBD1 identical over 9 bases. CDR3 sequence (DNA): TGTGCCTGGAGGGGACAGGGCTACAATGAGCAGTTCTTC. It specifies CAWRGQGYNEQFF.